A selection of T cell receptor beta chains follows, all from one sample in a study of shared T cell receptors in the human thymus. Assay: immunoSEQ multiplex PCR; the TCRdb copy retains only in-frame clones and omits some. The profile covers about 730,000 clones, with approximately 85% appearing a single time and under 0.012% taken by the ten largest. The same sample was also studied in work on human thymus T cells.

Sequencing was done on a sample of thymocytes. The receptors come from a girl in the first two years of life with a congenital heart defect. Each CDR3 is given with its conserved first and last residue. The D gene is left open where the match is weak. Clone size appears in some rows only: once, few, many, or a class for an expanded clone.

abundance | j_gene | len | d_gene | v_gene | CDR3aa | CDR3nt
NA | TRBJ2-1 | 18 | TRBD2 | TRBV27 | CASSFQLPSGGPGNEQFF | TGTGCCAGCAGTTTCCAACTCCCTAGCGGGGGGCCTGGCAATGAGCAGTTCTTC
NA | TRBJ1-2 | 17 | TRBD1 | TRBV5-5 | CASSFGDGQGIIYGYTF | TGTGCCAGCAGCTTTGGGGACGGACAGGGCATTATCTATGGCTACACCTTC
NA | TRBJ1-4 | 16 | TRBD1 | TRBV5-1 | CASSLEVTGLNEKLFF | TGCGCCAGCAGCTTGGAGGTGACAGGGCTTAATGAAAAACTGTTTTTT
NA | TRBJ1-5 | 19 | NA | TRBV7-8 | CASSLVIFDWEDLYQPQHF | TGTGCCAGCAGCTTAGTAATTTTCGATTGGGAGGACCTTTATCAGCCCCAGCATTTT
NA | TRBJ1-3 | 20 | NA | TRBV4-1 | CASSQHLDRQRPSSGNTIYF | TGCGCCAGCAGCCAACATCTGGACAGACAAAGACCGAGCTCTGGAAACACCATATATTTT
NA | TRBJ1-5 | 17 | NA | TRBV5-6 | CASSYLKTDYSNQPQHF | TGTGCCAGCAGCTACCTCAAGACGGACTATAGCAATCAGCCCCAGCATTTT
NA | TRBJ2-7 | 19 | TRBD2 | TRBV4-3 | CASSQTGTSGGHSSYEQYF | TGCGCCAGCAGCCAAACCGGGACTAGCGGGGGGCATAGCTCCTACGAGCAGTACTTC
NA | TRBJ1-1 | 17 | TRBD1 | TRBV7-2 | CASSLVGQGPMNTEAFF | TGTGCCAGCAGCTTAGTGGGACAGGGGCCTATGAACACTGAAGCTTTCTTT
NA | TRBJ2-1 | 15 | TRBD2 | TRBV5-4 | CASSQRLAGGNEQFF | TGTGCCAGCAGTCAAAGGTTAGCGGGGGGGAATGAGCAGTTCTTC
NA | TRBJ1-1 | 15 | NA | TRBV13 | CASSWVRRGNTEAFF | TGTGCCAGCAGCTGGGTACGGCGCGGCAACACTGAAGCTTTCTTT
NA | TRBJ1-2 | 17 | TRBD1 | TRBV9 | CASSPRDRGPLGYGYTF | TGTGCCAGCAGCCCGCGGGACAGGGGCCCACTAGGCTATGGCTACACCTTC
NA | TRBJ2-1 | 18 | TRBD2 | TRBV15 | CATSRGETSWRSYNEQFF | TGTGCCACCAGCAGAGGAGAGACTAGCTGGCGCTCCTACAATGAGCAGTTCTTC
NA | TRBJ2-5 | 16 | NA | TRBV19 | CASSIRFKGSQETQYF | TGTGCCAGTAGTATTCGGTTCAAGGGGTCCCAAGAGACCCAGTACTTC
NA | TRBJ2-7 | 20 | TRBD2 | TRBV5-1 | CASSLGRGRLADQAIYEQYF | TGCGCCAGCAGCTTGGGGCGGGGACGACTAGCGGACCAGGCCATCTACGAGCAGTACTTC
few | TRBJ1-6 | 15 | NA | TRBV6-1 | CASSPEPQKNSPLHF | TGTGCCAGCAGCCCCGAGCCACAGAAAAATTCACCCCTCCACTTT
NA | TRBJ1-5 | 16 | TRBD1 | TRBV12-5 | CASAGQGTGDTQPQHF | TGTGCTAGTGCCGGTCAGGGGACAGGTGACACCCAGCCCCAGCATTTT
NA | TRBJ1-1 | 13 | NA | TRBV19 | CASSTGDMEEAFF | TGTGCCAGTAGTACAGGGGACATGGAAGAAGCTTTCTTT
NA | TRBJ1-2 | 14 | NA | TRBV18 | CASSPKTATYGYTF | TGTGCCAGCTCACCTAAGACAGCTACCTATGGCTACACCTTC
NA | TRBJ1-1 | 15 | TRBD1 | TRBV10-3 | CATHLGQGTYTEAFF | TGTGCCACACACCTGGGACAGGGGACGTACACTGAAGCTTTCTTT
once | TRBJ1-1 | 15 | TRBD1 | TRBV6-5 | CASSYKGQGSGEAFF | TGTGCCAGCAGTTACAAGGGACAGGGTTCCGGTGAAGCTTTCTTT
once | TRBJ2-3 | 17 | NA | TRBV19 | CASSSPAPGDLVDTQYF | TGTGCCAGTAGTAGCCCAGCGCCGGGTGACCTCGTGGATACGCAGTATTTT
NA | TRBJ1-5 | 14 | NA | TRBV10-2 | CASSLTGLNQPQHF | TGCGCCAGCAGTTTAACAGGGCTAAATCAGCCCCAGCATTTT
NA | TRBJ2-7 | 16 | TRBD1 | TRBV5-1 | CASSPEPDRVRYEQYF | TGCGCCAGCAGCCCCGAACCAGACAGGGTACGCTACGAGCAGTACTTC
NA | TRBJ1-4 | 19 | TRBD1 | TRBV6-1 | CASGGFPDRVNAVSEKLFF | TGTGCCAGCGGTGGGTTTCCAGACAGGGTGAATGCAGTCTCTGAAAAACTGTTTTTT
NA | TRBJ1-2 | 13 | TRBD1 | TRBV6-5 | CASSETGENGYTF | TGTGCCAGCAGTGAGACAGGGGAGAATGGCTACACCTTC
NA | TRBJ1-2 | 14 | NA | TRBV10-3 | CAIRGGDKNYGYTF | TGTGCCATCAGGGGGGGGGATAAGAACTATGGCTACACCTTC
NA | TRBJ1-6 | 17 | TRBD1 | TRBV10-3 | CAISDRTGTGVNSPLHF | TGTGCCATCAGTGACCGCACCGGGACAGGGGTTAATTCCCCCCTCCACTTT
NA | TRBJ1-1 | 17 | TRBD1 | TRBV7-3 | CASSLTATGGRGTEAFF | TGTGCCAGCAGCTTAACAGCGACAGGGGGCAGGGGGACTGAAGCTTTCTTT
NA | TRBJ1-2 | 12 | NA | TRBV5-5 | CASRRGAYGYTF | TGTGCCAGCAGACGGGGGGCCTATGGCTACACCTTC
NA | TRBJ1-1 | 13 | NA | TRBV7-6 | CASSMMTGPEAFF | TGTGCCAGCAGCATGATGACAGGTCCTGAAGCTTTCTTT
NA | TRBJ2-1 | 14 | NA | TRBV5-8 | CASSIRQEENEQFF | TGTGCCAGCAGCATCCGACAGGAGGAAAATGAGCAGTTCTTC
NA | TRBJ2-4 | 19 | TRBD1 | TRBV28 | CASSPRPGTAALGKNIQYF | TGTGCCAGCAGCCCGAGGCCCGGGACAGCGGCGTTAGGCAAAAACATTCAGTACTTC
NA | TRBJ1-1 | 15 | NA | TRBV2 | CASSVGQPESTEAFF | TGTGCCAGCAGTGTGGGGCAGCCCGAGAGCACTGAAGCTTTCTTT
NA | TRBJ1-4 | 17 | NA | TRBV4-1 | CVSSQDPEATGNEKLFF | TGCGTCAGCAGCCAAGACCCGGAGGCGACGGGGAATGAAAAACTGTTTTTT
NA | TRBJ2-7 | 16 | TRBD2 | TRBV27 | CASRYVDVPGGGEQYF | TGTGCCAGCAGATACGTAGACGTCCCAGGCGGGGGCGAGCAGTACTTC
NA | TRBJ2-1 | 16 | TRBD2 | TRBV7-2 | CASSPTLAGTYNEQFF | TGTGCCAGCAGCCCAACCCTAGCGGGGACATACAATGAGCAGTTCTTC
NA | TRBJ2-1 | 15 | TRBD1 | TRBV6-4 | CASSKGGTGYNEQFF | TGTGCCAGCAGTAAAGGGGGGACAGGGTACAATGAGCAGTTCTTC
NA | TRBJ2-7 | 14 | NA | TRBV18 | CASSATGSEYEQYF | TGTGCCAGCTCGGCTACAGGTTCGGAATACGAGCAGTACTTC
NA | TRBJ2-3 | 16 | TRBD2 | TRBV7-6 | CASSCSGGESTDTQYF | TGTGCCAGCAGCTGTAGCGGGGGCGAAAGCACAGATACGCAGTATTTT
NA | TRBJ1-1 | 16 | TRBD1 | TRBV9 | CASSVDLGTGGWGAFF | TGTGCCAGCAGCGTGGACCTAGGGACAGGGGGCTGGGGAGCTTTCTTT
NA | TRBJ2-2 | 15 | NA | TRBV7-2 | CASSPPRANTGELFF | TGTGCCAGCAGCCCGCCCAGGGCCAACACCGGGGAGCTGTTTTTT
once | TRBJ1-1 | 16 | TRBD1 | TRBV28 | CASSIPGTEGATEAFF | TGTGCCAGCAGTATCCCCGGGACAGAAGGTGCCACTGAAGCTTTCTTT
NA | TRBJ1-5 | 18 | NA | TRBV21-1 | CASIRGGTASVGDQPQHF | TGTGCCAGCATTCGAGGCGGGACGGCTTCGGTAGGCGATCAGCCCCAGCATTTT
NA | TRBJ1-1 | 13 | NA | TRBV4-1 | CASSARGDVEAFF | TGCGCCAGCAGCGCCCGCGGTGACGTTGAAGCTTTCTTT
NA | TRBJ2-7 | 11 | NA | TRBV18 | CASSPYREQYF | TGTGCCAGCTCACCATACCGGGAGCAGTACTTC